This T cell receptor (beta chain) comes out of a study of immune cell composition in non-small cell lung cancer. Trimming removed 3 bases from V and 1 base from J, with 10 bases in between. Germline V gene data show CDR1 as LGHNA and CDR2 as YSLEER. The CDR3 sequence is 16 residues long. This table comes from immunoSEQ multiplex PCR, and its TCRdb copy is limited to in-frame clones, with some not included. The sample lists approximately 3,000 clones; 60% to 85% were seen once. This chain connects TRBV4-3 to TRBJ2-6; TRBD1 is a possible D gene (7 bases). The clonotype was recovered from a human donor with non-small cell lung cancer. The sample was lung tumor tissue. The CDR3 DNA follows: TGCGCCAGCAGCCAGGCAGGGGGGTCTGGGGCCAACGTCCTGACTTTC. Translating it yields CASSQAGGSGANVLTF.